This T cell receptor beta chain emerged from a study of cytomegalovirus exposure and HLA in healthy donors. The overall study: As an earlier analysis found, some 180 million T cells yielded over 95 million unique TCR beta sequences.

Primers: 60 Vbeta forward and 13 Jbeta reverse. Profiling relied on immunoSEQ multiplex PCR, and the TCRdb table lists in-frame clones only, not all of them. This sample carries tens of thousands of clones, around half of them seen once, and the ten largest clones take around 6.5%. This clone came up a few times. One end of the junction does not line up with germline, which may come from a read error. Sample: PBMCs. The origin of this receptor is a woman aged 40 to 50 in good health and CMV-seropositive.

In DNA, the CDR3 is TGTGCCAGCAGCTTATCGAGGCCTCAAGGGACCCAGTACTTC. This codes for CASSLSRPQGTQYF. The V and J genes are TRBV7-2 and TRBJ2-5; D is ambiguous. Germline lookup yields CDR1 SGHTA and CDR2 FQGNSA. The CDR3 extends over 14 amino acids.